This T cell receptor (beta chain) is from a study of T-cell memory formation after mild COVID-19. Study summary: Among the donors, TCR clusters were largely specific to each donor. Study conclusions and caveats: A subset of responding clones appeared in pre-infection memory, suggesting cross-reactive memory joined. The CD4+ clones that contracted clustered mainly within CM and EM, and the CD8+ clones concentrated in EMRA. A second wave of clones peaked on day 37, and their SARS-CoV-2 specificity went unconfirmed.

Of note for this clonotype: Its antigen remains unknown.

TCRdb reprocessed the 5' RACE reads with MiXCR, giving one entry per CDR3 protein. Counted here are about 430,000 distinct CDR3 sequences, 20% to 25% occurring once; the ten biggest clones make up roughly 8.7%. Sequencing was performed on PBMCs or a T cell subset sorted from them (not recorded which). This receptor was taken from an adult woman who had mild COVID-19 (a few samples of this study predate the infection). Cell type and time point are not known.

CDR3 in amino acids: CASSRSDNQGRQRWFF. The DNA for the CDR3 is TGTGCCAGCAGCCGCAGTGACAACCAGGGCAGACAGCGATGGTTCTTT. The chain joins TRBV4-2 to TRBJ1-1; possibly TRBD1 for D (5 bases). The CDR3 is made up of 16 amino acids. The germline gives CDR1 LGHNA, CDR2 YNFKEQ. Trimming pared 4 bases from V and 14 bases from J, leaving 29 bases between.